Reported below is one T cell receptor beta chain. The data were obtained in a study of blood T cell repertoires in COVID-19. Sequenced by immunoSEQ multiplex PCR; TCRdb stores in-frame clones only, minus some. The table shows 150,000 to 200,000 clones, with 85% occurring only once. Cohort 3 recovery required two negative PCRs, clearance, or symptom resolution. The receptor comes from a man aged 35 to 55 who had recovered from COVID-19. The sequenced sample consisted of PBMCs or T cells enriched from blood (not recorded which).

CDR3 protein: CAISGTGGTEAFF. The CDR3, as DNA: TGTGCCATCAGTGGTACAGGGGGCACTGAAGCTTTCTTT. This chain uses TRBV10-3 with TRBJ1-1, with 8 bases matching TRBD1. The V and J ends lost 4 bases and 4 bases, in that order; junction bases with no gene match: 2. CDR1 is ENHRY, CDR2 SYGVKD, per germline. The CDR3 loop spans 13 amino acids.